The 27 T cell receptor beta chains given below trace back to one sample, sequenced in a study of blood T cell repertoires in COVID-19. TCRdb keeps only in-frame clones here, not all; method: immunoSEQ multiplex PCR. This sample carries approximately 210,000 clones, roughly 87% of them seen once, and the ten largest clones take 1.5% to 2%. The specimen sequenced was peripheral blood. The receptors here all came from a man aged 35 to 55 with active or convalescent COVID-19.

V and J are TRBV14 and TRBJ1-6; the D is unclear. This CDR3 has 15 residues. V dropped 4 bases and J dropped 8 bases, with 15 bases sitting between them. Germline CDR1 and CDR2: SGHDN and FVKESK. The CDR3 reads CASSPSGSLHSPLHF. CDR3 sequence (DNA): TGTGCCAGCAGCCCTTCGGGGAGTCTCCATTCACCCCTCCACTTT.

V and J are TRBV7-2 and TRBJ2-7, with unresolved D. Germline V gives CDR1 SGHTA, CDR2 FQGNSA. V lost 5 bases and J 6 bases, leaving 14 bases between the germline ends. The CDR3 sequence is 13 residues long. The CDR3 loop reads CASSPDRRGEQYF. CDR3 sequence (DNA): TGTGCCAGCAGCCCTGACCGTAGAGGCGAGCAGTACTTC.

The chain couples TRBV5-6 to TRBJ2-7, with D unresolved. The CDR3 is 14 residues long. Germline V gives CDR1 SGHDT, CDR2 YYEEEE. V dropped 4 bases and J dropped 3 bases, with 14 bases sitting between them. Written as DNA, the CDR3 is TGTGCCAGCAGCCCGGTGGGCCAAAACTACGAGCAGTACTTC. Translating it yields CASSPVGQNYEQYF. The full variable domain, completed using reference TRBV5-6 and TRBJ2-7, is DAGVTQSPTHLIKTRGQQVTLRCSPKSGHDTVSWYQQALGQGPQFIFQYYEEEERQRGNFPDRFSGHQFPNYSSELNVNALLLGDSALYLCASSPVGQNYEQYFGPGTRLTVT.

The rearrangement joins TRBV5-1 to TRBJ2-5; 7 bases are shared with TRBD2. Germline CDR1 SGHRS, CDR2 YFSETQ. V gave up 1 base and J gave up 1 base; unmatched junction bases: 4. The CDR3 covers 15 residues. CDR3 DNA sequence: TGCGCCAGCAGCTTGTCGACTAGCAGCCAAGAGACCCAGTACTTC. It codes for CASSLSTSSQETQYF.

The chain couples TRBV27 to TRBJ2-7; TRBD1 agrees at 8 bases. This CDR3 has 13 amino acids. Trimming at V came to 8 bases and at J to 5 bases, leaving 8 bases not matched to a gene. The germline V gene has CDR1 MNHEY and CDR2 SMNVEV (reference sequence). This chain's CDR3 is CASSWTGFNEQYF. The CDR3 DNA sequence: TGTGCCAGCTCCTGGACAGGGTTTAACGAGCAGTACTTC.

The chain carries TRBV6-5 and TRBJ2-7; D ambiguous. Germline CDR1 and CDR2: MNHEY and SVGAGI. Trimming stripped 6 bases from V and 5 bases from J, with 8 bases between. The CDR3 sequence is 11 residues long. This CDR3 reads CASSPGNEQYF. The CDR3 nucleotides are TGTGCCAGCAGCCCGGGTAACGAGCAGTACTTC.

This rearrangement joins TRBV28 to TRBJ2-3; 7 bases are shared with TRBD1. The CDR3 spans 15 residues. Germline V gene data show CDR1 as MDHEN and CDR2 as SYDVKM. The J segment lost 2 bases and the V segment lost 6 bases, leaving 8 bases of the junction unmatched. The CDR3 region has the DNA TGTGCCAGCAGCCAGACAGGGTATAACACAGATACGCAGTATTTT. As protein: CASSQTGYNTDTQYF.

V and J are TRBV3-1 (or the pseudogene TRBV3-2) and TRBJ1-1; the D gene is possibly TRBD1 (5 bases). Looked up from germline, CDR1 is LGHDT and CDR2 is YNNKEL (reference sequence). CDR3 length: 13 amino acids. V shed 4 bases and J shed 1 base, with 7 bases lying between them. CDR3 sequence: CASSRGENTEAFF. The CDR3 DNA reads as TGTGCCAGCAGCCGGGGCGAGAACACTGAAGCTTTCTTT.

V and J are TRBV5-1 and TRBJ2-1; 7 bases are shared with TRBD2. V dropped 0 bases and J dropped 6; count of bases not matched to a gene: 3. CDR3 size: 14 residues. CDR1 and CDR2 (germline): SGHRS, YFSETQ. CDR3 amino acids: CASSLAGGSNEQFF. The CDR3 region has the DNA TGCGCCAGCAGCTTGGCGGGGGGAAGCAATGAGCAGTTCTTC.

The V and J genes are TRBV5-1 and TRBJ2-7; perhaps TRBD2 as D (5 bases). The CDR3 runs 13 residues. V lost 3 bases and J 4 bases, leaving 11 bases between the germline ends. CDR1 SGHRS and CDR2 YFSETQ come from the germline V gene. The DNA of the CDR3 is TGCGCCAGCAGCTCTGACGGGGTGTACGAGCAGTACTTC. This gives the protein CASSSDGVYEQYF.

The table lists this clone with a count of one. This chain joins TRBV5-1 and TRBJ1-6, with 10 bases aligning to TRBD1. The CDR3 spans 16 residues. Germline trimming cut 0 bases from V and 6 bases from J; bases unmatched to any gene: 3. Germline V gene lookup returns CDR1 SGHRS and CDR2 YFSETQ. Here the CDR3 reads CASSLGQGALNSPLHF. The DNA for the CDR3 is TGCGCCAGCAGCTTGGGACAGGGGGCGCTTAATTCACCCCTCCACTTT.

With regard to this clone: An end of the junction differs from the germline gene, which may be a read error. The chain recombines TRBV5-4 with TRBJ2-5; TRBD1 or TRBD2 may be the D gene (6 bases each). Germline CDR1 SGHNT, CDR2 YYREEE (reference sequence). The CDR3 totals 14 residues. The CDR3 protein is CASRLGGLQETQYF. In nucleotides, the CDR3 is TGTGCCAGCAGATTGGGGGGCCTCCAAGAGACCCAGTACTTC.

V gene TRBV28 combines with J gene TRBJ1-2, with TRBD1 matching over 10 bases. V lost 6 bases and J lost 3; bases outside the gene matches: 7. Germline V gene data show CDR1 as MDHEN and CDR2 as SYDVKM. The CDR3 length is 15 residues. DNA of the CDR3: TGTGCCAGCAGATCTAGAGGACAGGGGGACTATGGCTACACCTTC. It is translated as CASRSRGQGDYGYTF.

V and J are TRBV2 and TRBJ1-6, with D maybe TRBD1 (5 bases). The germline CDR1 and CDR2 sequences are SNHLY and FYNNEI. Trimming pared 6 bases from V and 7 bases from J, leaving 13 bases between. This CDR3 has 14 amino acids. This chain's CDR3 is CASRWGRLNSPLHF. The CDR3 DNA reads TGTGCCAGCAGATGGGGCAGATTAAATTCACCCCTCCACTTT.

DNA for the CDR3: TGTGCCAGCAGCCCGGACAGGGGGCTGAACACTGAAGCTTTCTTT. It specifies CASSPDRGLNTEAFF. The chain is built from TRBV27 and TRBJ1-1, with 11 nucleotides matching TRBD1. V shed 6 bases and J 0 bases; nucleotides not matched to a gene: 3. Germline V gives CDR1 MNHEY, CDR2 SMNVEV (reference sequence). This CDR3 contains 15 residues.

V is TRBV27 and J is TRBJ2-1; 10 bases are a match to TRBD2. CDR1 and CDR2 from the germline V gene are MNHEY and SMNVEV (reference sequence). The trim removed 6 bases at V and 0 bases at J, leaving 8 bases unmatched. CDR3 length: 17 residues. The CDR3 coding sequence is TGTGCCAGCAGACGCGGGACTAGCGAGTACTCCTACAATGAGCAGTTCTTC. It encodes CASRRGTSEYSYNEQFF.

This chain connects TRBV3-1 (or the pseudogene TRBV3-2) to TRBJ2-1; D ambiguous. CDR1 and CDR2 (germline): LGHDT, YNNKEL (reference sequence). V was trimmed by 2 bases and J by 6 bases, leaving 2 bases between them. The CDR3 has 11 amino acids. The CDR3 coding sequence is TGTGCCAGCAGCCAACGCAATGAGCAGTTCTTC. Its translation: CASSQRNEQFF.

The V call is TRBV18, the J call TRBJ1-2, with a tentative D call TRBD1 (5 bases). The germline V gene encodes CDR1 KGHSH and CDR2 LQKENI. The CDR3 runs 14 residues. Trimming stripped 3 bases from V and 8 bases from J, with 16 bases between. The DNA for the CDR3 is TGTGCCAGCTCACCCAGAGAGAATACAGGAGGCTACACCTTC. Translation: CASSPRENTGGYTF. Filled out from reference TRBV18 and TRBJ1-2, the complete variable domain reads NAGVMQNPRHLVRRRGQEARLRCSPMKGHSHVYWYRQLPEEGLKFMVYLQKENIIDESGMPKERFSAEFPKEGPSILRIQQVVRGDSAAYFCASSPRENTGGYTFGSGTRLTVV.

This clone is a singleton in its sample. The chain has TRBV10-1 and TRBJ2-3; D remains ambiguous. V was clipped by 4 bases and J by 0 bases, with 11 bases between them. From germline, CDR1 is WNHNN and CDR2 SYGVQD (reference sequence). This CDR3 spans 15 amino acids. The CDR3 spells CASSVRNPSTDTQYF. The CDR3 nucleotides read TGCGCCAGCAGTGTCCGTAATCCTAGCACAGATACGCAGTATTTT.

The V and J genes are TRBV15 and TRBJ1-2, with D uncertain. CDR3 length: 17 amino acids. Trimming took off 3 bases at V and 5 bases at J, with 22 bases between the two ends. Germline V lookup: CDR1 LNHNV, CDR2 YYDKDF (reference sequence). CDR3 protein: CATSRGVDAGLYYGYTF. CDR3 nucleotides: TGTGCCACCAGCAGGGGCGTCGATGCAGGTTTATATTATGGCTACACCTTC.

The rearrangement links TRBV27 to TRBJ2-7, with D tentatively TRBD1 (6 bases). The germline V gene has CDR1 MNHEY and CDR2 SMNVEV (reference sequence). The CDR3 totals 13 residues. Trimming pared 3 bases from V and 9 bases from J, leaving 15 bases between. The DNA for the CDR3 is TGTGCCAGCAGTTTCTACGACAGGATGGGGCAGTACTTC. This sequence encodes CASSFYDRMGQYF.

V usage is TRBV5-1 and J usage is TRBJ2-5; the D is unclear. V shed 2 bases and J shed 5 bases, with 7 bases lying between them. Germline assignment: CDR1 SGHRS and CDR2 YFSETQ. The CDR3 consists of 12 residues. The CDR3 loop reads CASSFKRETQYF. CDR3 bases: TGCGCCAGCAGCTTTAAACGGGAGACCCAGTACTTC.

This chain uses TRBV28 with TRBJ2-7; TRBD1 is a possible D gene (6 bases). Between the trimmed V and J ends, which lost 7 bases and 7 bases, there was a span of 17 bases. The CDR3 sequence is 13 residues long. Germline V CDR1 and CDR2: MDHEN, SYDVKM. Here the CDR3 DNA reads TGTGCCAGCAAGCCCCAGGGGTTGGGGGAGCAGTACTTC. Translated: CASKPQGLGEQYF.

This chain links TRBV11-3 with TRBJ1-1; D is uncertain. The V end lost 2 bases, the J end lost 1 base, and 5 bases lay between the germline ends. This CDR3 has 13 residues. CDR1 and CDR2 (germline): SGHNT, YENEEA. CDR3 sequence: CASSLNRNTEAFF. CDR3 nucleotide sequence: TGTGCCAGCAGCTTAAACAGGAACACTGAAGCTTTCTTT.

The chain has TRBV2 and TRBJ2-3; 8 bases map to TRBD2. J lost 4 bases, V lost 10 bases, and 7 bases had no gene match. The CDR3 is 13 residues long. Germline V gene lookup returns CDR1 SNHLY and CDR2 FYNNEI. CDR3 sequence: CANRGGGSDTQYF. The CDR3 DNA reads TGTGCCAACCGGGGGGGCGGGTCAGATACGCAGTATTTT. The full variable domain, completed using reference TRBV2 and TRBJ2-3, is EPEVTQTPSHQVTQMGQEVILRCVPISNHLYFYWYRQILGQKVEFLVSFYNNEISEKSEIFDDQFSVERPDGSNFTLKIRSTKLEDSAMYFCANRGGGSDTQYFGPGTRLTVL.

The V call is TRBV7-2, the J call TRBJ2-5; 11 nucleotides line up with TRBD2. Trimming cost V 4 bases and J 4 bases; bases outside gene matches: 11. The length of the CDR3 is 17 residues. Germline lookup yields CDR1 SGHTA and CDR2 FQGNSA. The CDR3 protein is CASSSRRGLAGGETQYF. The CDR3 DNA follows: TGTGCCAGCAGCTCTCGAAGAGGGCTAGCGGGAGGAGAGACCCAGTACTTC.

This clone was counted a single time. The chain couples TRBV5-5 to TRBJ1-2, with 9 positions matching TRBD1. The CDR3 extends over 14 amino acids. V dropped 2 bases and J dropped 6; count of bases not matched to a gene: 5. CDR1 is SGHKS, CDR2 YYEKEE, per germline (reference sequence). CDR3 sequence: CASSFMRTGDGYTF. CDR3 nucleotide sequence: TGTGCCAGCAGCTTTATGCGGACAGGGGATGGCTACACCTTC.